Following are 9 T cell receptor beta chains from one sample sequenced in a study of monozygotic twins with inflammatory bowel disease. TCRdb reanalyzed the 5' RACE reads, giving one entry per CDR3 protein sequence and no DNA. The specimen's table records some 150,000 distinct CDR3 sequences. The sequencing input was blood. All receptors derive from a human donor with ulcerative colitis or Crohn's disease, or a healthy co-twin of an affected twin (not recorded which).

The J gene is TRBJ2-5, the V gene TRBV6-1; TCRdb lists TRBD1, though no DNA is available to test this call. CDR3 length: 14 residues. Germline V gene lookup returns CDR1 MNHNS and CDR2 SASEGT. The CDR3: CASSQGTGGETQYF.

The rearrangement joins TRBV5-4 to TRBJ1-1. The CDR3 contains 14 residues. Germline CDR1 SGHNT, CDR2 YYREEE (reference sequence). The CDR3 is CASSSVTVNTEAFF.

J is TRBJ2-1 and V is TRBV11-3; TCRdb's D call of TRBD2 is untestable without DNA. This CDR3 spans 16 amino acids. Germline CDR1 is SGHNT and CDR2 is YENEEA. The chain's CDR3 is CASSFSGGSSYNEQFF.

CDR3 sequence reads: CSVEVEDRGFYGYTF. V and J are TRBV29-1 and TRBJ1-2; TCRdb outputs TRBD1, but without DNA this stays unchecked. Germline CDR1 and CDR2: SQVTM and ANQGSEA. The CDR3 contains 15 residues.

The chain is built from TRBV7-7 and TRBJ2-1; without DNA, the TCRdb call of TRBD2 cannot be checked. The CDR3 runs 15 residues. CDR1 and CDR2 (germline): SSHAT, FNYEAQ (reference sequence). CDR3 region: CASGLQSGSLHEQFF. The variable domain in full, completed from reference TRBV7-7 and TRBJ2-1, reads GAGVSQSPRYKVTKRGQDVTLRCDPISSHATLYWYQQALGQGPEFLTYFNYEAQPDKSGLPSDRFSAERPEGSISTLTIQRTEQRDSAMYRCASGLQSGSLHEQFFGPGTRLTVL.

This sequence joins TRBV2 and TRBJ2-3. Germline CDR1 and CDR2: SNHLY and FYNNEI. This CDR3 contains 15 residues. The CDR3 sequence is CASSEGVGRTDTQYF.

The genes are TRBV6-5 and TRBJ1-5. Germline CDR1 reads MNHEY; CDR2 reads SVGAGI. The CDR3 extends over 13 amino acids. The CDR3 reads CASSGVGNQPQHF.

The chain couples TRBV5-1 to TRBJ2-1; TCRdb reports TRBD2, a call that lacks DNA to check it against. CDR3 size: 17 residues. Germline-derived CDR1 and CDR2 are SGHRS and YFSETQ. The CDR3 spells CASSEGLAASSYNEQFF.

The J gene is TRBJ2-1, the V gene TRBV7-7; TCRdb's D gene call, TRBD2, goes unchecked for lack of DNA. CDR3 length equals 14 residues. The V gene's germline CDR1 is SSHAT and CDR2 FNYEAQ (reference sequence). CDR3 sequence: CASSFLAGDGEQFF.